The clone carrying this T cell receptor beta chain was seen just once. The data are from a study of cytotoxic CD8 clonotypes in ibrutinib-treated CLL. Germline lookup yields CDR1 LNHDA and CDR2 SQIVND (reference sequence). V gave up 6 bases and J gave up 1 base, with 15 bases separating them. The CDR3 is made up of 15 amino acids. Clones were read by immunoSEQ multiplex PCR, and TCRdb kept only the in-frame ones, dropping some. In the table there are about 140,000 clones, approximately 80% of which are singletons. This sequence originates from a human donor with chronic lymphocytic leukemia. The starting material was PBMCs, obtained after 36 months of ibrutinib treatment. This chain uses TRBV19 with TRBJ1-1; D unresolved. DNA for the CDR3: TGTGCCAGTAGCCGGGCTGGCAGGAGGAACACTGAAGCTTTCTTT. As protein: CASSRAGRRNTEAFF.